The 19 T cell receptor beta chains listed next were all sequenced from one sample in a study of CD8 T cells in Susac syndrome. RNA in amounts of roughly 0.5 to 1 ug was reverse transcribed with random hexamers. From the immunoSEQ multiplex PCR reads, TCRdb called clonotypes with MiXCR, one entry per CDR3 protein. The sample lists about 100,000 distinct CDR3 sequences, about 96% occurring once. The sample comprised CD8+ T cells from PBMCs. Receptors originate from a human donor with Susac syndrome.

In DNA form, the CDR3 reads TGCAGTGCTATAGCGGGGGGACCGAACACCGGGGAGCTGTTTTTT. Translated: CSAIAGGPNTGELFF. V gene TRBV20-1 combines with J gene TRBJ2-2, with TRBD2 matching over 10 bases. The CDR3 runs to 15 residues. V gave up 4 bases and J gave up 0 bases; unmatched junction bases: 2. CDR1 and CDR2 (germline): DFQATT, SNEGSKA (reference sequence).

This rearrangement joins TRBV7-9 to TRBJ2-2; tentatively, D is TRBD1 (5 bases). The CDR3 has 14 residues. The germline V gene has CDR1 SEHNR and CDR2 FQNEAQ (reference sequence). The germline V and J ends were trimmed by 6 bases and 1 base, with 9 bases remaining between them. The CDR3 spells CASSSQGNTGELFF. The CDR3 bases are TGTGCCAGCAGTTCGCAGGGGAACACCGGGGAGCTGTTTTTT.

The genes are TRBV20-1 and TRBJ1-1; D gene unclear. The germline V gene has CDR1 DFQATT and CDR2 SNEGSKA (reference sequence). The length of the CDR3 is 14 residues. V gave up 0 bases and J gave up 2 bases, with 10 bases separating them. The CDR3 region has the DNA TGCAGTGCTAGAGATCCGCGGACTAACACTGAAGCTTTCTTT. Residues: CSARDPRTNTEAFF.

V usage is TRBV19 and J usage is TRBJ1-4, with D uncertain. Germline V CDR1 and CDR2: LNHDA, SQIVND (reference sequence). This CDR3 has 13 amino acids. Trimming stripped 8 bases from V and 7 bases from J, with 14 bases between. The CDR3 sequence: CASRIPAGEKLFF. The CDR3 DNA sequence: TGTGCCAGTCGGATTCCTGCGGGTGAAAAACTGTTTTTT.

The genes are TRBV24-1 and TRBJ1-5; D is unresolved. The ends were cut back, 9 bases at V and 3 bases at J, with 11 bases in the middle. CDR1 KGHDR and CDR2 SFDVKD come from the germline V gene. The CDR3 runs 13 residues. CDR3 amino acids: CATSRAANQPQHF. The CDR3, as DNA: TGTGCCACCTCTCGGGCCGCCAATCAGCCCCAGCATTTT.

This chain uses TRBV11-2 with TRBJ1-6; unclear D gene. Trimming pared 3 bases from V and 9 bases from J, leaving 9 bases between. The CDR3 has 13 residues. Looked up from germline, CDR1 is SGHAT and CDR2 is FQNNGV. Here the CDR3 reads CASSFVRASPLHF. The CDR3 bases are TGTGCCAGCAGCTTTGTCCGGGCTTCACCCCTCCACTTT.

This rearrangement joins TRBV7-9 to TRBJ1-1; D remains unclear. The V and J ends lost 3 bases and 4 bases respectively, with 15 bases between them. This CDR3 has 15 amino acids. In germline, CDR1 is SEHNR, CDR2 FQNEAQ (reference sequence). In nucleotides, the CDR3 is TGTGCCAGCAGCTTCATTGTAGGCCCCGGCACTGAAGCTTTCTTT. As protein: CASSFIVGPGTEAFF.

This clonotype was observed a few times. The chain has TRBV19 and TRBJ2-1; D may be TRBD2 (6 bases). V was shortened by 6 bases and J by 0 bases, with 6 bases between the two germline ends. Germline CDR1 is LNHDA and CDR2 is SQIVND (reference sequence). The CDR3 consists of 13 residues. The CDR3: CASREGSYNEQFF. CDR3 sequence (DNA): TGTGCCAGTAGGGAGGGCTCCTACAATGAGCAGTTCTTC.

V is TRBV18 and J is TRBJ2-7, with a tentative D call TRBD2 (6 bases). The CDR3 runs 16 residues. V lost 0 bases to trimming and J lost 3 bases, with 15 bases between them. From germline, CDR1 is KGHSH and CDR2 LQKENI. The chain's CDR3 is CASSPPSSGVGYEQYF. The CDR3 bases are TGTGCCAGCTCACCACCCTCGTCGGGGGTTGGCTACGAGCAGTACTTC.

This chain uses TRBV9 with TRBJ2-5; TRBD2 agrees at 7 bases. Germline-derived CDR1 and CDR2 are SGDLS and YYNGEE. The CDR3 consists of 15 residues. The J segment lost 1 base and the V segment lost 0 bases, leaving 3 bases of the junction unmatched. CDR3 loop: CASSVAWGGQETQYF. DNA of the CDR3: TGTGCCAGCAGCGTAGCGTGGGGGGGCCAAGAGACCCAGTACTTC.

The chain uses TRBV20-1 and TRBJ2-4; 7 positions match TRBD1. This CDR3 comprises 12 residues. V was clipped by 3 bases and J by 9 bases; unmatched bases: 5. Looked up from germline, CDR1 is DFQATT and CDR2 is SNEGSKA (reference sequence). CDR3 region: CSASRDSAIQYF. CDR3 coding DNA: TGCAGTGCTAGCCGGGACAGTGCCATTCAGTACTTC.

The chain recombines TRBV20-1 with TRBJ1-4; the D gene is possibly TRBD1 (6 bases). Germline CDR1 reads DFQATT; CDR2 reads SNEGSKA (reference sequence). The CDR3 spans 17 residues. V was trimmed by 6 bases and J by 0 bases, leaving 20 bases between them. The CDR3 sequence: CSAYPNFHRATNEKLFF. CDR3 nucleotide sequence: TGCAGTGCCTACCCCAACTTTCACAGGGCAACTAATGAAAAACTGTTTTTT.

In the case of this clonotype: An end of the junction does not agree with germline; a read error may underlie this. The rearrangement links TRBV29-1 to TRBJ1-3; no clear D gene. The germline gives CDR1 SQVTM, CDR2 ANQGSEA. The CDR3 spans 12 residues. The CDR3 DNA reads as TGCAGCGTCGAAGACTCTGGAAACACCATATATTTT. This sequence encodes CSVEDSGNTIYF.

The chain combines TRBV20-1 with TRBJ1-2, with D perhaps TRBD1 (6 bases). Germline lookup yields CDR1 DFQATT and CDR2 SNEGSKA (reference sequence). This CDR3 has 11 amino acids. The V gene lost 5 bases and the J gene lost 8 bases, with 12 bases spanning the gap. CDR3 region: CSADGGRGYTF. The CDR3 DNA reads as TGCAGTGCTGACGGGGGCCGGGGCTACACCTTC.

The chain links TRBV7-7 to TRBJ1-1, with 8 nucleotides matching TRBD1. CDR3 length: 16 amino acids. The germline V gene encodes CDR1 SSHAT and CDR2 FNYEAQ (reference sequence). After removal of 5 bases from V and 0 bases from J, the junction contained 8 bases not matched to a gene. The CDR3 coding sequence is TGTGCCAGCAGCCCCGGACAGGGACCCATGAACACTGAAGCTTTCTTT. Translating gives CASSPGQGPMNTEAFF.

This chain uses TRBV15 with TRBJ2-2; possibly TRBD1 for D (5 bases). V was cut by 5 bases and J by 4 bases, with 17 bases left in between. The CDR3 runs to 16 residues. The germline V gene encodes CDR1 LNHNV and CDR2 YYDKDF (reference sequence). The CDR3 DNA is TGTGCCACCAGCCCACCCCGGACAAGAGTCACCGGGGAGCTGTTTTTT. Translating gives CATSPPRTRVTGELFF.

The chain has TRBV7-3 and TRBJ2-3, with D maybe TRBD1 (6 bases). Deletions cut 5 bases from V and 1 base from J, with 10 bases between. CDR1 and CDR2 (germline): SGHTA, FQGTGA. The CDR3 covers 14 residues. The DNA of the CDR3 is TGTGCCAGCAGCACAGCAGGGGGCACAGATACGCAGTATTTT. Encoded protein: CASSTAGGTDTQYF.

The chain employs TRBV14 and TRBJ2-2; 14 bases line up with TRBD2. From germline, CDR1 is SGHDN and CDR2 FVKESK. The junction had 2 bases not matched to a gene; V was cut back by 2 bases and J by 3 bases. The CDR3 has 17 amino acids. The CDR3 nucleotides read TGTGCCAGCAGCCAACCGGGACTAGCGGGAGACACCGGGGAGCTGTTTTTT. Protein: CASSQPGLAGDTGELFF.

The chain couples TRBV25-1 to TRBJ2-4; D call uncertain. Germline V gives CDR1 MGHDK, CDR2 SYGVNS. Deletions cut 1 base from V and 8 bases from J, with 3 bases between. This CDR3 is built from 11 residues. CDR3 sequence reads: CASSELDIQYF. The CDR3 DNA follows: TGTGCCAGCAGTGAATTGGACATTCAGTACTTC.